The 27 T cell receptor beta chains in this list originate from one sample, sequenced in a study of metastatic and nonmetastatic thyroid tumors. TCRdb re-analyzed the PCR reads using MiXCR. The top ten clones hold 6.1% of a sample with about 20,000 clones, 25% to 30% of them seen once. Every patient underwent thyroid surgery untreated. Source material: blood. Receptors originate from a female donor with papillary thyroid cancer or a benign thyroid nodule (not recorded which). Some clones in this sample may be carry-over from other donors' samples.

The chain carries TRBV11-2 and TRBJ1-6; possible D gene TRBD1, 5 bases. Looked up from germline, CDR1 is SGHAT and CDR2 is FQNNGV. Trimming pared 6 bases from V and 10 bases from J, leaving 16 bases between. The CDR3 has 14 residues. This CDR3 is CASRPGTSGSPLHF. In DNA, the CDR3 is TGTGCCAGCAGACCCGGGACCTCGGGGTCACCCCTCCACTTT.

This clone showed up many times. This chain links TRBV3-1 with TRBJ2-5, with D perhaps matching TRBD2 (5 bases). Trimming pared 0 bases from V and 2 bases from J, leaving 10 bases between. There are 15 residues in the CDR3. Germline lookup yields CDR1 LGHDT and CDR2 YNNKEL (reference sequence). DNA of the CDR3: TGTGCCAGCAGCCAAGATCCTAGCAGACAAGAGACCCAGTACTTC. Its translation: CASSQDPSRQETQYF.

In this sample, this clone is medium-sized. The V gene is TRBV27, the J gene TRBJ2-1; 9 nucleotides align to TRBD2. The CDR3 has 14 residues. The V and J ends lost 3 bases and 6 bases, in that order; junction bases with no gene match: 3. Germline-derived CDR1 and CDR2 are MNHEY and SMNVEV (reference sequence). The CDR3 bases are TGTGCCAGCAGTTTGGGACTAGCCGGCAATGAGCAGTTCTTC. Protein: CASSLGLAGNEQFF.

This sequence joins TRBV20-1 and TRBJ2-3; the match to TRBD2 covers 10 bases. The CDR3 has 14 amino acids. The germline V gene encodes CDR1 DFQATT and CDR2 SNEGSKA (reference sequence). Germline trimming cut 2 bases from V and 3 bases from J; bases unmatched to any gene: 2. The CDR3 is CSARQGLATDTQYF. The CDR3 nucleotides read TGCAGTGCTAGACAGGGACTAGCGACAGATACGCAGTATTTT.

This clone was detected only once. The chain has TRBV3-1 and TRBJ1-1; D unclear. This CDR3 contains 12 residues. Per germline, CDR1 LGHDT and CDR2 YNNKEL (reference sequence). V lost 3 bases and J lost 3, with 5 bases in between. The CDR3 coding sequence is TGTGCCAGCAGCCATGGGGACACTGAAGCTTTCTTT. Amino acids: CASSHGDTEAFF.

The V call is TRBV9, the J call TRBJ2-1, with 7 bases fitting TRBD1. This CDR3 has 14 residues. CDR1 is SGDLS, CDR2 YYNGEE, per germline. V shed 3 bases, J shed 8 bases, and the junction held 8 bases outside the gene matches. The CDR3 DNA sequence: TGTGCCAGCAGCGCGGTCGGGACAGTCTATGAGCAGTTCTTC. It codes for CASSAVGTVYEQFF.

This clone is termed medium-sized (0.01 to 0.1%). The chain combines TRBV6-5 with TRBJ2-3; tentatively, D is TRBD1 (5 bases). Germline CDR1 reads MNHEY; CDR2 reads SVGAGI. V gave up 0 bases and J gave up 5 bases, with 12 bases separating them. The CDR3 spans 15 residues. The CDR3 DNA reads TGTGCCAGCAGTTACTCTTGGCAGGGTGGAGATACGCAGTATTTT. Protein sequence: CASSYSWQGGDTQYF.

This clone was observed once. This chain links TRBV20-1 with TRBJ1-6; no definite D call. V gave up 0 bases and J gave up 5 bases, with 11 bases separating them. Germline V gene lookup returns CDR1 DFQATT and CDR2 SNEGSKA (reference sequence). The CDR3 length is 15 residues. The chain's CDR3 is CSARDRGRDNSPLHF. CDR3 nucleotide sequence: TGCAGTGCTAGAGACAGAGGGAGAGATAATTCACCCCTCCACTTT.

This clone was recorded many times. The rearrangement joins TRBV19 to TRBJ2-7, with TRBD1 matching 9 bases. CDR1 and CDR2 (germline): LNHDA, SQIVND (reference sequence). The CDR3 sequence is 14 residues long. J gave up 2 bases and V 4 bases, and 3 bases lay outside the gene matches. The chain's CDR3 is CASSTRDRAYEQYF. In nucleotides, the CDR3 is TGTGCCAGTAGTACCCGGGACAGGGCCTACGAGCAGTACTTC. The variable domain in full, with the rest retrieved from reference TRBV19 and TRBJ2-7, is DGGITQSPKYLFRKEGQNVTLSCEQNLNHDAMYWYRQDPGQGLRLIYYSQIVNDFQKGDIAEGYSVSREKKESFPLTVTSAQKNPTAFYLCASSTRDRAYEQYFGPGTRLTVT.

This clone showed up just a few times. CDR3 sequence reads: CASSPGTDTQYF. Written as DNA, the CDR3 is TGTGCCAGCAGCCCCGGCACAGATACGCAGTATTTT. The chain uses TRBV28 and TRBJ2-3; D is ambiguous. V dropped 6 bases and J dropped 1 base, with 5 bases sitting between them. This CDR3 contains 12 residues. The germline CDR1 and CDR2 sequences are MDHEN and SYDVKM.

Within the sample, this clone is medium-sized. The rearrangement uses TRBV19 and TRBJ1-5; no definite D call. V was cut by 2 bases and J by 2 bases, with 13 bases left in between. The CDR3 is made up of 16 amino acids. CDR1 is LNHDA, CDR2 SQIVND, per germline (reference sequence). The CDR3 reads CASSIIAAMGNQPQHF. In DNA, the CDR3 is TGTGCCAGTAGTATAATAGCAGCCATGGGCAATCAGCCCCAGCATTTT.

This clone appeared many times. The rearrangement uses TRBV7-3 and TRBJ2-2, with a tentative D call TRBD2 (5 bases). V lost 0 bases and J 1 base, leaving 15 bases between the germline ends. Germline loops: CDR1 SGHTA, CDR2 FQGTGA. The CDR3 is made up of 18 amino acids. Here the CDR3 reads CASSLTSRGAVNTGELFF. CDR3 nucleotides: TGTGCCAGCAGCTTAACGTCAAGAGGAGCGGTGAACACCGGGGAGCTGTTTTTT.

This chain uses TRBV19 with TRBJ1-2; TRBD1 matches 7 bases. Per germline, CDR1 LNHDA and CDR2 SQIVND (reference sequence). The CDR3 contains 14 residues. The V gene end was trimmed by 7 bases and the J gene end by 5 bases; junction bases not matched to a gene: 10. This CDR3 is CASNLGQAQYGYTF. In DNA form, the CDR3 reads TGTGCCAGTAATCTCGGACAGGCCCAATATGGCTACACCTTC.

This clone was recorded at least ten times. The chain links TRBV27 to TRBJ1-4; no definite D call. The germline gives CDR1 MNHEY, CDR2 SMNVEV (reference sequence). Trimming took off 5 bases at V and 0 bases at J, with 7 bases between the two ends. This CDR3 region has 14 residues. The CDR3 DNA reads TGTGCCAGCAGTGGGTACTCAACTAATGAAAAACTGTTTTTT. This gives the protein CASSGYSTNEKLFF.

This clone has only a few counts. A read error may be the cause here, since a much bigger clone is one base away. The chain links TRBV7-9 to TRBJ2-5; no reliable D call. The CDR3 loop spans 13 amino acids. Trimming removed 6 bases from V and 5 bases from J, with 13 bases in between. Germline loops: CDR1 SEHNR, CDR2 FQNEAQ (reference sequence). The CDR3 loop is CASRGITGETQYF. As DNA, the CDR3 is TGTGCCAGCAGGGGGATAACCGGGGAGACCCAGTACTTC.

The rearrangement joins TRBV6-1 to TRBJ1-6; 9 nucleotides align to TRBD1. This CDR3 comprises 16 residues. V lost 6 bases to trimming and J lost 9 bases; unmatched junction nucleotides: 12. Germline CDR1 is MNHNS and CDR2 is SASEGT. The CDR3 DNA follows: TGTGCCAGCAGACGCAAGGGACAGGGTATCAGTTCACCCCTCCACTTT. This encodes CASRRKGQGISSPLHF.

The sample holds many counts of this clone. For the CDR3, the DNA is TGTGCCATCAGTGTTAGACAACTGACAGGGCCGAACACTGAAGCTTTCTTT. As protein: CAISVRQLTGPNTEAFF. This sequence joins TRBV10-3 and TRBJ1-1, with 7 bases aligning to TRBD1. The V segment lost 4 bases and the J segment 1 base; nucleotides outside the gene matches: 12. The CDR3 runs 17 residues. The V gene's germline CDR1 is ENHRY and CDR2 SYGVKD.

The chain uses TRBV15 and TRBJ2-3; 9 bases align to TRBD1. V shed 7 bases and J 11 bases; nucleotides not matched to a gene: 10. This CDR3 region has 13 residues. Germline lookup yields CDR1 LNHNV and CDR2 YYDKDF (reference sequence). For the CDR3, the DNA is TGTGCCACCATTAGCACAGGGGGCTTAAGGCAGTATTTT. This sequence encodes CATISTGGLRQYF.

This CDR3 reads CASSLLPITGNYEQYF. CDR3 DNA: TGTGCCAGCAGTCTCCTCCCTATTACCGGGAACTACGAGCAGTACTTC. The chain uses TRBV28 and TRBJ2-7, with D perhaps matching TRBD2 (5 bases). The V end lost 5 bases, the J end lost 3 bases, and 20 bases lay between the germline ends. CDR1 and CDR2 (germline): MDHEN, SYDVKM. This CDR3 has 16 amino acids.

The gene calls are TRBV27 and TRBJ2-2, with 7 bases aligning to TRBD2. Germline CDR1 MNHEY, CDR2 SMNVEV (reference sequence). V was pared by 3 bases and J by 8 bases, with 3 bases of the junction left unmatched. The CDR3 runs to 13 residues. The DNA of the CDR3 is TGTGCCAGCAGTTTTAGCGGGTTAGGGGAGCTGTTTTTT. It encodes CASSFSGLGELFF.

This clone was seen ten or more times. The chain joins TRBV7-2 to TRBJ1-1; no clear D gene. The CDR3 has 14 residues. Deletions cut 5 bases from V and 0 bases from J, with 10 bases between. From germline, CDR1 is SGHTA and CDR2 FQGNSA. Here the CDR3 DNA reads TGTGCCAGCAGCCCTCGCGTTATGAACACTGAAGCTTTCTTT. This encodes CASSPRVMNTEAFF. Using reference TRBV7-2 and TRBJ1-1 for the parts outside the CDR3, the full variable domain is GAGVSQSPSNKVTEKGKDVELRCDPISGHTALYWYRQSLGQGLEFLIYFQGNSAPDKSGLPSDRFSAERTGGSVSTLTIQRTQQEDSAVYLCASSPRVMNTEAFFGQGTRLTVV.

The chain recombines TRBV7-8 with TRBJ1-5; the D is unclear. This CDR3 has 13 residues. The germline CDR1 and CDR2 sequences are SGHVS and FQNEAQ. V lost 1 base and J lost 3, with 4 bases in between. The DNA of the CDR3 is TGTGCCAGCAGCTTAGTTCCCAATCAGCCCCAGCATTTT. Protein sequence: CASSLVPNQPQHF.

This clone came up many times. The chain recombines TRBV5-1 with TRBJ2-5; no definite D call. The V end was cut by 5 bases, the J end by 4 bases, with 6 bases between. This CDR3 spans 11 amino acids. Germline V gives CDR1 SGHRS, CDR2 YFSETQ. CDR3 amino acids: CASRGAETQYF. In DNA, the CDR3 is TGCGCCAGCAGGGGCGCAGAGACCCAGTACTTC. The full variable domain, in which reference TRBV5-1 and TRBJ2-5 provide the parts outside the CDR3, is KAGVTQTPRYLIKTRGQQVTLSCSPISGHRSVSWYQQTPGQGLQFLFEYFSETQRNKGNFPGRFSGRQFSNSRSEMNVSTLELGDSALYLCASRGAETQYFGPGTRLLVL.

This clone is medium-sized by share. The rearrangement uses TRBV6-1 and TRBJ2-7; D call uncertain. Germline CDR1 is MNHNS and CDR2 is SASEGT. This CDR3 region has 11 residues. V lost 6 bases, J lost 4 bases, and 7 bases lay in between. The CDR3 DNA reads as TGTGCCAGCAGATCAACGTACGAGCAGTACTTC. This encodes CASRSTYEQYF.

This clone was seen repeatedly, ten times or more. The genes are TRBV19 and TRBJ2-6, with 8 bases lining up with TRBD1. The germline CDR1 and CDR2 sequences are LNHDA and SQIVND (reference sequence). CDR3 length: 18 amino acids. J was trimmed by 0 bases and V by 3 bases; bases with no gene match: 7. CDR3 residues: CASSIDGQGASGANVLTF. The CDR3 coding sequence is TGTGCCAGTAGTATTGATGGACAGGGAGCCTCTGGGGCCAACGTCCTGACTTTC.

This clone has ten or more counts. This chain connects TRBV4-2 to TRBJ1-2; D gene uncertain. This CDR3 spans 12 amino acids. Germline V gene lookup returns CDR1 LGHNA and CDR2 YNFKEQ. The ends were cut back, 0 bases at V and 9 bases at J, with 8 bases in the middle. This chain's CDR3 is CASSQDRESYTF. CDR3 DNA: TGTGCCAGCAGCCAAGACCGGGAGAGCTACACCTTC.

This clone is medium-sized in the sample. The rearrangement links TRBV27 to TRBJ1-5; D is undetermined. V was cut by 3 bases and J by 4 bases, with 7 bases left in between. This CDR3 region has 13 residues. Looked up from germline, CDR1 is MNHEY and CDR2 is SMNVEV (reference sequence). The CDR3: CASSLAGNQPQHF. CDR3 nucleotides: TGTGCCAGCAGTTTGGCGGGGAATCAGCCCCAGCATTTT.